Below, 20 T cell receptor beta chains from the same sample are listed, as sequenced in a study of blood T cell repertoires in COVID-19. Only in-frame clones appear in the TCRdb table, and some are missing; sequencing was by immunoSEQ multiplex PCR. The data hold about 300,000 clones, with nearly 90% observed a single time. The sequencing sample was made of PBMCs or T cells enriched from blood (not recorded which). The origin of the receptors is a young woman who had recovered from COVID-19.

This chain uses TRBV7-2 with TRBJ1-2, with D unresolved. The CDR3 consists of 13 residues. Trimming cost V 3 bases and J 3 bases, with 8 bases left between them. Per the germline V gene, CDR1 is SGHTA and CDR2 is FQGNSA. DNA for the CDR3: TGTGCCAGCAGCTTGGCGGAATACTATGGCTACACCTTC. It yields the protein CASSLAEYYGYTF.

The V gene is TRBV12-3 or TRBV12-4, the J gene TRBJ1-2; 10 bases agree with TRBD1. The CDR3 contains 13 residues. V lost 6 bases to trimming and J lost 5 bases; unmatched junction nucleotides: 3. CDR3: CASRPGQGYGYTF. As DNA, the CDR3 is TGTGCCAGCAGGCCGGGACAGGGGTATGGCTACACCTTC.

This chain joins TRBV9 and TRBJ2-1, with 9 positions matching TRBD1. Germline V CDR1 and CDR2: SGDLS, YYNGEE. This CDR3 contains 15 residues. Trimming took 0 bases from V and 8 from J; bases not matched to a gene: 6. The CDR3 protein is CASSVVGDRVYEQFF. The CDR3 DNA follows: TGTGCCAGCAGCGTAGTGGGGGACAGGGTATATGAGCAGTTCTTC.

The chain's CDR3 is CASSFPGAQGASGYTF. As DNA, the CDR3 is TGTGCCAGCAGCTTCCCAGGCGCACAGGGGGCTTCCGGCTACACCTTC. The chain carries TRBV5-4 and TRBJ1-2; 9 bases align to TRBD1. Germline loops: CDR1 SGHNT, CDR2 YYREEE (reference sequence). Trimming at V came to 2 bases and at J to 8 bases, leaving 13 bases not matched to a gene. The CDR3 length is 16 residues.

The V and J genes are TRBV11-2 and TRBJ2-5, with TRBD2 matching 9 bases. J lost 4 bases, V lost 5 bases, and 17 bases had no gene match. The CDR3 runs to 18 residues. CDR1 is SGHAT and CDR2 is FQNNGV in the germline V gene. CDR3 in amino acids: CASSPNPLHSGGRETQYF. CDR3 sequence (DNA): TGTGCCAGCAGCCCTAATCCCCTCCATAGCGGGGGTCGAGAGACCCAGTACTTC.

V and J are TRBV7-8 and TRBJ1-1; 7 bases are a match to TRBD1. Unmatched junction bases numbered 5, after V lost 3 bases and J lost 1 base. The CDR3 covers 15 residues. The germline V gene has CDR1 SGHVS and CDR2 FQNEAQ. In DNA, the CDR3 is TGTGCCAGCAGCTTGCTGGACAGGCCGAACACTGAAGCTTTCTTT. This encodes CASSLLDRPNTEAFF.

The rearrangement joins TRBV12-5 to TRBJ2-5; 9 nucleotides agree with TRBD1. This CDR3 is built from 18 residues. The germline CDR1 and CDR2 sequences are LGHNT and FRNRAP. Losses at the gene ends were 5 bases for V and 0 bases for J; bases not matched to a gene: 13. The CDR3 protein is CASGTPPGTGPYQETQYF. CDR3 bases: TGTGCTAGTGGTACCCCTCCCGGGACAGGGCCGTACCAAGAGACCCAGTACTTC.

There are a few counts of this clone. The chain recombines TRBV6-2 or TRBV6-3 with TRBJ1-1, with D tentatively TRBD1 (6 bases). The CDR3 has 15 residues. The germline gives CDR1 MNHEY, CDR2 SVGEGT. Trimming removed 5 bases from V and 4 bases from J, with 17 bases in between. In DNA, the CDR3 is TGTGCCAGCAGTCGTCTCGGGACCAGGGGCACTGAAGCTTTCTTT. The encoded protein is CASSRLGTRGTEAFF.

In DNA, the CDR3 is TGCGCCAGCAGCCTCACAGCCACAGATACGCAGTATTTT. Translation: CASSLTATDTQYF. The chain links TRBV4-1 to TRBJ2-3, with unresolved D. V was clipped by 4 bases and J by 2 bases, with 7 bases between them. CDR1 and CDR2 from the germline V gene are MGHRA and YSYEKL. The CDR3 runs to 13 residues.

V and J are TRBV30 and TRBJ1-5, with 8 bases lining up with TRBD1. Losses at the gene ends were 2 bases for V and 4 bases for J; bases not matched to a gene: 10. Germline-derived CDR1 and CDR2 are GTSNPN and SVGIG (reference sequence). This CDR3 region has 16 residues. DNA of the CDR3: TGTGCCTGGAGTCCGAGGACAGGGATAGGGAATCAGCCCCAGCATTTT. It encodes CAWSPRTGIGNQPQHF.

V and J are TRBV5-4 and TRBJ1-1, with D tentatively TRBD1 (5 bases). Between the trimmed V and J ends, which lost 0 bases and 1 base, there was a span of 13 bases. Germline V gene sequence: CDR1 SGHNT, CDR2 YYREEE (reference sequence). This CDR3 has 16 amino acids. The CDR3 nucleotides read TGTGCCAGCAGCTTGGGATGGGGGGTCTCGAACACTGAAGCTTTCTTT. Protein product: CASSLGWGVSNTEAFF.

J is TRBJ2-7 and V is TRBV30; tentative D call: TRBD1 (6 bases). The CDR3 has 14 residues. CDR1 and CDR2 (germline): GTSNPN, SVGIG (reference sequence). The ends were cut back, 2 bases at V and 2 bases at J, with 13 bases in the middle. CDR3 in amino acids: CAWSQTGTPYEQYF. The CDR3 DNA reads TGTGCCTGGAGTCAGACAGGTACACCCTACGAGCAGTACTTC.

The chain recombines TRBV9 with TRBJ1-2; 10 bases map to TRBD1. V shed 3 bases and J 4 bases; nucleotides not matched to a gene: 6. Looked up from germline, CDR1 is SGDLS and CDR2 is YYNGEE. The CDR3 totals 15 residues. CDR3 amino acids: CASSEDRGNIYGYTF. CDR3 DNA: TGTGCCAGCAGCGAGGACAGGGGGAATATCTATGGCTACACCTTC. Supplemented by reference TRBV9 and TRBJ1-2, the full variable domain reads DSGVTQTPKHLITATGQRVTLRCSPRSGDLSVYWYQQSLDQGLQFLIQYYNGEERAKGNILERFSAQQFPDLHSELNLSSLELGDSALYFCASSEDRGNIYGYTFGSGTRLTVV.

The chain combines TRBV5-1 with TRBJ1-2; D is ambiguous. The germline V gene has CDR1 SGHRS and CDR2 YFSETQ. V was clipped by 4 bases and J by 7 bases, with 20 bases between them. CDR3 length equals 15 residues. This CDR3 is CASSTRTATRGGYTF. The CDR3 DNA reads TGCGCCAGCAGCACAAGGACGGCGACCCGGGGTGGCTACACCTTC. The full variable domain, in which reference TRBV5-1 and TRBJ1-2 provide the parts outside the CDR3, is KAGVTQTPRYLIKTRGQQVTLSCSPISGHRSVSWYQQTPGQGLQFLFEYFSETQRNKGNFPGRFSGRQFSNSRSEMNVSTLELGDSALYLCASSTRTATRGGYTFGSGTRLTVV.

This clone is a singleton in its sample. This chain uses TRBV5-1 with TRBJ1-1, with 7 nucleotides matching TRBD1. J was trimmed by 4 bases and V by 3 bases; bases with no gene match: 9. The CDR3 length is 15 residues. Per the germline V gene, CDR1 is SGHRS and CDR2 is YFSETQ. CDR3 region: CASSSQGKGGTEAFF. CDR3 sequence (DNA): TGCGCCAGCAGCTCACAGGGGAAGGGGGGCACTGAAGCTTTCTTT.

This chain connects TRBV7-3 to TRBJ2-7, with D possibly matching TRBD2 (6 bases). V shed 4 bases and J shed 2 bases, with 12 bases lying between them. Germline V CDR1 and CDR2: SGHTA, FQGTGA. The length of the CDR3 is 14 residues. The CDR3 is CASSSQEGTYEQYF. DNA for the CDR3: TGTGCCAGCAGCTCCCAGGAGGGGACCTACGAGCAGTACTTC.

The chain links TRBV7-9 to TRBJ2-3, with TRBD2 matching 12 bases. J lost 1 base, V lost 8 bases, and 13 bases had no gene match. This CDR3 is built from 18 residues. Germline values: CDR1 SEHNR, CDR2 FQNEAQ (reference sequence). The CDR3 is CASLPGLAGGIGTDTQYF. The CDR3 DNA reads as TGTGCCAGCCTACCAGGGCTAGCGGGGGGGATTGGCACAGATACGCAGTATTTT.

The chain combines TRBV7-9 with TRBJ1-2; 7 nucleotides match TRBD1. The CDR3 runs to 14 residues. Per the germline V gene, CDR1 is SEHNR and CDR2 is FQNEAQ (reference sequence). The J segment lost 5 bases and the V segment lost 5 bases, leaving 8 bases of the junction unmatched. The CDR3 reads CASSMTGNWYGYTF. As DNA, the CDR3 is TGTGCCAGCAGCATGACAGGGAATTGGTATGGCTACACCTTC.

V gene TRBV5-4 combines with J gene TRBJ1-1, with D maybe TRBD1 (5 bases). The CDR3 spans 14 residues. V lost 1 base and J lost 5, with 12 bases in between. From germline, CDR1 is SGHNT and CDR2 YYREEE (reference sequence). The DNA of the CDR3 is TGTGCCAGCAGCTTGTACGGGGGTGATACTGAAGCTTTCTTT. It encodes CASSLYGGDTEAFF.

The genes are TRBV2 and TRBJ2-7; 7 nucleotides match TRBD1. CDR3 length: 14 residues. In germline, CDR1 is SNHLY, CDR2 FYNNEI. V shed 7 bases and J 3 bases; nucleotides not matched to a gene: 9. DNA for the CDR3: TGTGCCAGCACTGAGGGGGCCGCGGTCTACGAGCAGTACTTC. This sequence encodes CASTEGAAVYEQYF. Drawing the rest from reference TRBV2 and TRBJ2-7, the complete variable domain is EPEVTQTPSHQVTQMGQEVILRCVPISNHLYFYWYRQILGQKVEFLVSFYNNEISEKSEIFDDQFSVERPDGSNFTLKIRSTKLEDSAMYFCASTEGAAVYEQYFGPGTRLTVT.